This T cell receptor (beta chain) was captured in a study of cytomegalovirus exposure and HLA in healthy donors. The PCR employed 60 Vbeta primers together with 13 Jbeta primers. TCRdb keeps only in-frame clones here, not all; method: immunoSEQ multiplex PCR. The repertoire consists of 150,000 to 200,000 clones, with roughly 80% occurring once and the leading ten covering 1.7%. V was cut by 5 bases and J by 4 bases, with 5 bases left in between. The CDR3 is 11 amino acids. In germline, CDR1 is MNHNS, CDR2 SASEGT. The gene calls are TRBV6-1 and TRBJ1-1, with D unclear. The TCR comes from a woman in her late teens or twenties in good health and CMV-seronegative. The sample comprised PBMCs. In DNA, the CDR3 is TGTGCCAGCAGTTATCTCACTGAAGCTTTCTTT. Translating gives CASSYLTEAFF.